The following is a TCR beta chain sequence with its context. Antigen: not known. The time point is: blood 4 weeks post-SBRT, at nephrectomy. Indicated treatment: 15 Gy SBRT to primary tumor, nephrectomy 4 weeks later. This renal cell carcinoma was of the clear cell type. The length of the CDR3 is 13 residues. CDR1 MGHRA and CDR2 YSYEKL come from the germline V gene. V was pared by 2 bases and J by 1 base, with 5 bases between. The sample is drawn from a study of radiation and T cells in renal cell carcinoma. Study-wide points: Baseline intratumoral clonotype presence is unknown without pretreatment biopsies.

Repertoires were generated with immunoSEQ multiplex PCR, while TCRdb's copy carries only in-frame clones and drops some. Of over 30,000 clones in the sample, more than 65% are singletons; the top ten hold approximately 30%. This specimen consisted of blood, obtained from a patient whose treatment included radiotherapy and nephrectomy. The chain employs TRBV4-1 and TRBJ2-5; D gene unclear. This clonotype was sampled from a man aged 55 to 69 with renal cell carcinoma. CDR3 loop: CASSQRRQETQYF. In nucleotides, the CDR3 is TGCGCCAGCAGCCAACGTCGCCAAGAGACCCAGTACTTC.